The 23 T cell receptor beta chains below come from one sample, sequenced in a study of cytotoxic CD8 clonotypes in ibrutinib-treated CLL. The method was immunoSEQ multiplex PCR; TCRdb's version includes in-frame clones alone and lacks a portion of them. Of some 350,000 clones in the sample, roughly 70% are singletons; the top ten hold roughly 6%. The input for sequencing was PBMCs, taken after 36 months of ibrutinib treatment. Every receptor here comes from a human donor with chronic lymphocytic leukemia.

The chain carries TRBV27 and TRBJ2-3, with D perhaps being TRBD1 or TRBD2 (5 bases each). The CDR3 has 14 residues. Germline V gene sequence: CDR1 MNHEY, CDR2 SMNVEV (reference sequence). V lost 4 bases to trimming and J lost 10 bases, with 18 bases between them. The CDR3 is CASSSSLWDPPQYF. CDR3 DNA sequence: TGTGCCAGCAGTTCAAGTTTGTGGGACCCCCCGCAGTATTTT.

This rearrangement joins TRBV14 to TRBJ2-3, with D tentatively TRBD2 (5 bases). Trimming cost V 3 bases and J 13 bases, with 11 bases left between them. This CDR3 is built from 11 residues. In germline, CDR1 is SGHDN, CDR2 FVKESK. The CDR3 region is CASSHLARKYF. In nucleotides, the CDR3 is TGTGCCAGCAGCCACTTAGCGCGGAAGTATTTT.

This sequence joins TRBV2 and TRBJ1-1; D might be TRBD1 (6 bases). This CDR3 has 17 amino acids. Trimming pared 5 bases from V and 5 bases from J, leaving 24 bases between. Germline values: CDR1 SNHLY, CDR2 FYNNEI. The CDR3 is CASSYTLGGRGNTEAFF. The CDR3 DNA reads as TGTGCCAGCAGTTATACGCTAGGGGGTAGAGGAAATACTGAAGCTTTCTTT.

This clone showed up just a few times. The J gene is TRBJ2-7, the V gene TRBV2; D gene unclear. V lost 8 bases, J lost 5 bases, and 25 bases lay in between. Germline CDR1 is SNHLY and CDR2 is FYNNEI. The CDR3 runs to 16 residues. The CDR3 DNA sequence: TGTGCCAGCCCAACCAAGAGGACCGCCACGGCTGACGAGCAGTACTTC. It codes for CASPTKRTATADEQYF. Complete variable domain (other parts from reference TRBV2 and TRBJ2-7): EPEVTQTPSHQVTQMGQEVILRCVPISNHLYFYWYRQILGQKVEFLVSFYNNEISEKSEIFDDQFSVERPDGSNFTLKIRSTKLEDSAMYFCASPTKRTATADEQYFGPGTRLTVT.

J is TRBJ1-2 and V is TRBV7-8, with TRBD1 identical over 9 bases. This CDR3 has 13 amino acids. Germline V lookup: CDR1 SGHVS, CDR2 FQNEAQ. The V segment lost 3 bases and the J segment 5 bases; nucleotides outside the gene matches: 1. In DNA, the CDR3 is TGTGCCAGCAGCTTCGGACAGGGGTATGGCTACACCTTC. Translated, it gives CASSFGQGYGYTF. Full variable domain (missing parts from reference TRBV7-8 and TRBJ1-2): GAGVSQSPRYKVAKRGQDVALRCDPISGHVSLFWYQQALGQGPEFLTYFQNEAQLDKSGLPSDRFFAERPEGSVSTLKIQRTQQEDSAVYLCASSFGQGYGYTFGSGTRLTVV.

This chain connects TRBV11-2 to TRBJ1-5; D remains unclear. Trimming took 0 bases from V and 1 from J, leaving 7 bases between them. This CDR3 has 15 residues. From germline, CDR1 is SGHAT and CDR2 FQNNGV. Here the CDR3 reads CASSLDFPSNQPQHF. CDR3 DNA sequence: TGTGCCAGCAGCTTAGATTTCCCGAGCAATCAGCCCCAGCATTTT.

CDR3 amino acids: CASRASGAYNEQFF. The CDR3 nucleotides read TGTGCCAGCAGGGCTAGCGGGGCGTACAATGAGCAGTTCTTC. This chain links TRBV6-4 with TRBJ2-1; 9 nucleotides match TRBD2. J lost 4 bases, V lost 6 bases, and 4 bases had no gene match. CDR1 and CDR2 from the germline V gene are MRHNA and SNTAGT. This CDR3 has 14 residues.

The V call is TRBV9, the J call TRBJ1-1; D may be TRBD1 (6 bases). The V and J ends lost 3 bases and 5 bases respectively, with 17 bases between them. The CDR3 has 15 amino acids. Germline CDR1 and CDR2: SGDLS and YYNGEE. The CDR3 nucleotides read TGTGCCAGCAGCGGAGGGTGGGAGGGGGAAACTGAAGCTTTCTTT. Translating gives CASSGGWEGETEAFF.

The J gene is TRBJ2-5, the V gene TRBV4-1; 16 bases match TRBD2. Germline CDR1 is MGHRA and CDR2 is YSYEKL. The CDR3 loop spans 18 amino acids. The J segment lost 3 bases and the V segment lost 3 bases, leaving 7 bases of the junction unmatched. The CDR3 sequence: CASSHFGTSGRAEETQYF. The CDR3 coding sequence is TGCGCCAGCAGCCATTTCGGGACTAGCGGGAGGGCCGAAGAGACCCAGTACTTC.

The V call is TRBV13, the J call TRBJ2-3, with TRBD2 matching 8 bases. The germline gives CDR1 PRHDT, CDR2 FYEKMQ (reference sequence). This CDR3 has 17 amino acids. Trimming removed 5 bases from V and 0 bases from J; junction bases left unmatched: 10. CDR3 nucleotide sequence: TGTGCCAGCAGCCCGGGACTAGACGCGACTAGCACAGATACGCAGTATTTT. The encoded protein is CASSPGLDATSTDTQYF.

The genes are TRBV14 and TRBJ1-1, with D unclear. Per the germline V gene, CDR1 is SGHDN and CDR2 is FVKESK. The germline V and J ends were trimmed by 3 bases and 10 bases, with 15 bases remaining between them. This CDR3 comprises 13 residues. The CDR3 loop is CASSQLGGRAAFF. CDR3 coding DNA: TGTGCCAGCAGCCAGTTAGGAGGGCGGGCAGCTTTCTTT. Together with reference TRBV14 and TRBJ1-1, the CDR3 gives the full variable domain: EAGVTQFPSHSVIEKGQTVTLRCDPISGHDNLYWYRRVMGKEIKFLLHFVKESKQDESGMPNNRFLAERTGGTYSTLKVQPAELEDSGVYFCASSQLGGRAAFFGQGTRLTVV.

The table lists this clone with a count of one. This sequence joins TRBV18 and TRBJ1-4, with 8 nucleotides matching TRBD1. Germline CDR1 is KGHSH and CDR2 is LQKENI. CDR3 size: 15 residues. V was pared by 2 bases and J by 8 bases, with 7 bases of the junction left unmatched. CDR3 amino acids: CASSPTGQGGEKLFF. The CDR3 region has the DNA TGTGCCAGCTCACCAACAGGACAGGGTGGAGAAAAACTGTTTTTT.

The gene calls are TRBV25-1 and TRBJ2-5; D remains unclear. This CDR3 region has 15 residues. V lost 8 bases to trimming and J lost 2 bases, with 18 bases between them. CDR1 is MGHDK, CDR2 SYGVNS, per germline. The CDR3 sequence is CASGYGLAVQETQYF. DNA of the CDR3: TGTGCCAGCGGATACGGTCTGGCGGTACAAGAGACCCAGTACTTC.

This chain joins TRBV9 and TRBJ2-5; D gene ambiguous. The CDR3 runs to 13 residues. Deletions cut 7 bases from V and 2 bases from J, with 12 bases between. Germline assignment: CDR1 SGDLS and CDR2 YYNGEE. The CDR3 DNA sequence: TGTGCCAGCGGTGGGAACCGACAAGAGACCCAGTACTTC. It yields the protein CASGGNRQETQYF. The variable domain in full, completed from reference TRBV9 and TRBJ2-5, reads DSGVTQTPKHLITATGQRVTLRCSPRSGDLSVYWYQQSLDQGLQFLIQYYNGEERAKGNILERFSAQQFPDLHSELNLSSLELGDSALYFCASGGNRQETQYFGPGTRLLVL.

The chain joins TRBV20-1 to TRBJ1-1; no reliable D call. The CDR3 spans 11 residues. Germline CDR1 is DFQATT and CDR2 is SNEGSKA (reference sequence). The V gene lost 1 base and the J gene lost 3 bases, with 3 bases spanning the gap. The CDR3 region is CSARAYTEAFF. The CDR3 DNA is TGCAGTGCTAGAGCCTACACTGAAGCTTTCTTT.

The CDR3 region is CASSWGDLQSYEQYF. The DNA of the CDR3 is TGTGCCAGTAGTTGGGGGGATCTCCAGTCCTACGAGCAGTACTTC. V and J are TRBV19 and TRBJ2-7; maybe TRBD2 (6 bases). The CDR3 loop spans 15 amino acids. CDR1 LNHDA and CDR2 SQIVND come from the germline V gene (reference sequence). The V gene lost 5 bases and the J gene lost 1 base, with 15 bases spanning the gap.

The rearrangement links TRBV7-8 to TRBJ2-3; 7 positions match TRBD2. This CDR3 is 16 amino acids long. CDR1 and CDR2 (germline): SGHVS, FQNEAQ. The trim removed 0 bases at V and 1 base at J, leaving 4 bases unmatched. DNA of the CDR3: TGTGCCAGCAGCTTAGCGGATAGCGGGCGCACAGATACGCAGTATTTT. Translation: CASSLADSGRTDTQYF.

V usage is TRBV5-4 and J usage is TRBJ2-2; maybe TRBD2 (6 bases). Per the germline V gene, CDR1 is SGHNT and CDR2 is YYREEE (reference sequence). There are 15 residues in the CDR3. The ends were cut back, 2 bases at V and 0 bases at J, with 8 bases in the middle. The CDR3 nucleotides are TGTGCCAGCAGCTTAAGGAGGGCGAACACCGGGGAGCTGTTTTTT. Translating gives CASSLRRANTGELFF.

The chain's CDR3 is CASSFQAYEQYF. The CDR3 DNA sequence: TGTGCCAGCAGTTTCCAGGCTTACGAGCAGTACTTC. The rearrangement joins TRBV28 to TRBJ2-7, with unresolved D. Between the trimmed V and J ends, which lost 3 bases and 4 bases, there was a span of 7 bases. The germline CDR1 and CDR2 sequences are MDHEN and SYDVKM. There are 12 residues in the CDR3.

The V gene is TRBV27, the J gene TRBJ2-7, with D perhaps TRBD1 (5 bases). The germline CDR1 and CDR2 sequences are MNHEY and SMNVEV (reference sequence). The V end lost 10 bases, the J end lost 4 bases, and 14 bases lay between the germline ends. This CDR3 is built from 12 residues. The CDR3 sequence is CATGFDSYEQYF. Written as DNA, the CDR3 is TGTGCCACCGGATTTGACAGTTACGAGCAGTACTTC.

The rearrangement links TRBV28 to TRBJ2-2; possibly TRBD1 for D (5 bases). CDR3 length equals 13 residues. CDR1 is MDHEN and CDR2 is SYDVKM in the germline V gene. V lost 8 bases, J lost 6 bases, and 13 bases lay in between. In nucleotides, the CDR3 is TGTGCCAGCGGAGCCTTAGGGGCCGGGGAGCTGTTTTTT. It is translated as CASGALGAGELFF.

This chain links TRBV10-3 with TRBJ2-7; no firm D call. V was trimmed by 0 bases and J by 0 bases, leaving 9 bases between them. CDR3 size: 15 residues. Germline V gene lookup returns CDR1 ENHRY and CDR2 SYGVKD. This CDR3 reads CAISESPASSYEQYF. The CDR3 DNA follows: TGTGCCATCAGTGAGTCGCCAGCCAGCTCCTACGAGCAGTACTTC.

This sequence joins TRBV19 and TRBJ1-5, with D possibly TRBD1 on 6 matching bases. From germline, CDR1 is LNHDA and CDR2 SQIVND (reference sequence). The V end lost 4 bases, the J end lost 3 bases, and 13 bases lay between the germline ends. The length of the CDR3 is 15 residues. Written as DNA, the CDR3 is TGTGCCAGTAGTACCCTGGACAGCCTCAATCAGCCCCAGCATTTT. Translated: CASSTLDSLNQPQHF.